The 18 T cell receptor beta chains below were found in one sample sequenced in a study of shared clonotypes between healthy human individuals. Data came from immunoSEQ multiplex PCR; TCRdb stores just in-frame clones and leaves some out. The sample records approximately 1,500,000 clones, around 97% being singletons. The sequenced sample consisted of naive CD4+ T cells sorted from blood. The subset was: CD45RA+ positively selected. The receptor source for this set is a man younger than 45 in good health.

The J gene is TRBJ2-1, the V gene TRBV9, with D possibly called TRBD1 or TRBD2 (6 bases each). The CDR3 consists of 17 residues. Looked up from germline, CDR1 is SGDLS and CDR2 is YYNGEE. Trimming took 0 bases from V and 6 from J, leaving 19 bases between them. The CDR3 sequence is CASSVDPTGAIVNEQFF. The CDR3 DNA sequence: TGTGCCAGCAGCGTAGATCCAACGGGGGCCATTGTCAATGAGCAGTTCTTC.

J is TRBJ2-2 and V is TRBV7-9, with D possibly being TRBD1 (6 bases). Germline CDR1 reads SEHNR; CDR2 reads FQNEAQ (reference sequence). Trimming cost V 4 bases and J 1 base, with 22 bases left between them. CDR3 length equals 19 residues. Written as DNA, the CDR3 is TGTGCCAGCAGCTCTAGGGGGACCCCCGAGCTCCTGAACACCGGGGAGCTGTTTTTT. Translating it yields CASSSRGTPELLNTGELFF. Combining the CDR3 with reference TRBV7-9 and TRBJ2-2 gives the whole variable domain DTGVSQNPRHKITKRGQNVTFRCDPISEHNRLYWYRQTLGQGPEFLTYFQNEAQLEKSRLLSDRFSAERPKGSFSTLEIQRTEQGDSAMYLCASSSRGTPELLNTGELFFGEGSRLTVL.

CDR3 DNA sequence: TGTGCCAGCAGCCGGACAGGGGGCGCGAACACCGGGGAGCTGTTTTTT. Its translation is CASSRTGGANTGELFF. V and J are TRBV5-6 and TRBJ2-2, with TRBD1 matching over 11 bases. Germline V lookup: CDR1 SGHDT, CDR2 YYEEEE. The CDR3 runs 16 residues. The junction had 2 bases not matched to a gene; V was cut back by 4 bases and J by 0 bases.

The V gene is TRBV5-4, the J gene TRBJ2-1; 7 bases line up with TRBD2. V lost 0 bases and J lost 6; bases outside the gene matches: 3. The CDR3 runs to 14 residues. Germline V gene lookup returns CDR1 SGHNT and CDR2 YYREEE (reference sequence). In DNA form, the CDR3 reads TGTGCCAGCAGCTTGGGGGGACTACCCAATGAGCAGTTCTTC. It codes for CASSLGGLPNEQFF.

The chain joins TRBV27 to TRBJ2-1; perhaps TRBD2 as D (6 bases). This CDR3 is built from 15 residues. Per the germline V gene, CDR1 is MNHEY and CDR2 is SMNVEV (reference sequence). V lost 5 bases and J lost 2, with 13 bases in between. The DNA for the CDR3 is TGTGCCAGCAGTCCCCGGACTACCCCCTACAATGAGCAGTTCTTC. Translated: CASSPRTTPYNEQFF.

This clone was observed many times. CDR3 DNA sequence: TGTGCCACCACCGCCGGGACAGGGAGCAGCTACACCTTC. It translates to CATTAGTGSSYTF. The gene calls are TRBV19 and TRBJ1-2, with 9 bases matching TRBD1. V dropped 10 bases and J dropped 9; count of bases not matched to a gene: 12. The CDR3 contains 13 residues. Germline V gene sequence: CDR1 LNHDA, CDR2 SQIVND (reference sequence).

The chain joins TRBV29-1 to TRBJ2-3; D is ambiguous. Germline CDR1 is SQVTM and CDR2 is ANQGSEA. The CDR3 is 10 amino acids. With 8 bases removed from V and 2 bases from J, the gap between germline ends came to 5 bases. Written as DNA, the CDR3 is TGCAGCACGGTCACAGATACGCAGTATTTT. This translates into CSTVTDTQYF.

In its sample, this clone was seen once. This chain uses TRBV7-9 with TRBJ1-5; 7 nucleotides align to TRBD1. CDR3 length: 15 residues. Trimming removed 5 bases from V and 4 bases from J; junction bases left unmatched: 8. Germline V CDR1 and CDR2: SEHNR, FQNEAQ (reference sequence). CDR3 residues: CASSRRQGGNQPQHF. The CDR3 bases are TGTGCCAGCAGCAGACGACAGGGAGGGAATCAGCCCCAGCATTTT.

V and J are TRBV19 and TRBJ2-2; the match to TRBD1 covers 10 bases. CDR3 size: 14 residues. Per germline, CDR1 LNHDA and CDR2 SQIVND (reference sequence). V shed 6 bases, J shed 5 bases, and the junction held 3 bases outside the gene matches. The CDR3 DNA reads as TGTGCCAGTAGGGACAGGGGGACTACCGGGGAGCTGTTTTTT. Its protein is CASRDRGTTGELFF.

The gene calls are TRBV2 and TRBJ2-5; a weak D match, TRBD2 (6 bases). V shed 6 bases and J shed 5 bases, with 19 bases lying between them. Germline CDR1 SNHLY, CDR2 FYNNEI. This CDR3 comprises 15 residues. The CDR3 DNA reads TGTGCCAGCAGGGGCCGGGACGGAGGGTGGGAGACCCAGTACTTC. This codes for CASRGRDGGWETQYF.

The gene calls are TRBV7-2 and TRBJ2-1; TRBD2 aligns across 12 bases. Germline values: CDR1 SGHTA, CDR2 FQGNSA. The J segment lost 5 bases and the V segment lost 2 bases, leaving 4 bases of the junction unmatched. CDR3 length: 16 amino acids. The CDR3 DNA reads TGTGCCAGCAGCTTAAGTCTAGCGGGAGGGAACAATGAGCAGTTCTTC. This codes for CASSLSLAGGNNEQFF.

The V call is TRBV6-5, the J call TRBJ2-1, with 7 bases that match TRBD2. V trimming: 2 bases; J trimming: 9 bases; junction bases outside the gene matches: 10. CDR3 length equals 15 residues. CDR1 is MNHEY, CDR2 SVGAGI, per germline. CDR3 loop: CASSYLSGGFGEQFF. The CDR3 DNA follows: TGTGCCAGCAGTTACCTGTCGGGAGGATTTGGTGAGCAGTTCTTC.

The chain links TRBV5-6 to TRBJ1-5, with D tentatively TRBD1 (5 bases). CDR1 and CDR2 from the germline V gene are SGHDT and YYEEEE. V was cut by 1 base and J by 4 bases, with 12 bases left in between. CDR3 length: 15 amino acids. The CDR3 DNA reads as TGTGCCAGCAGCTTGTGGGGGGTGGGTAATCAGCCCCAGCATTTT. Amino acids: CASSLWGVGNQPQHF.

The chain is built from TRBV5-1 and TRBJ2-1, with TRBD2 matching over 10 bases. Germline V gives CDR1 SGHRS, CDR2 YFSETQ. The CDR3 contains 18 residues. With V trimmed by 4 bases and J by 3 bases, 13 bases remained unmatched. As DNA, the CDR3 is TGCGCCAGCAGCCCTAGGGCCCTAGCGGGAGCTAACTACAATGAGCAGTTCTTC. Amino acid sequence: CASSPRALAGANYNEQFF.

V is TRBV4-1 and J is TRBJ2-7, with D possibly TRBD2 on 6 matching bases. The CDR3 is 16 amino acids. The V and J ends lost 0 bases and 1 base respectively, with 13 bases between them. Germline CDR1 is MGHRA and CDR2 is YSYEKL. The chain's CDR3 is CASSQDWPGSSYEQYF. Written as DNA, the CDR3 is TGCGCCAGCAGCCAAGATTGGCCCGGGAGTTCCTACGAGCAGTACTTC.

The chain couples TRBV25-1 to TRBJ1-5; D perhaps matches TRBD1 (5 bases). This CDR3 region has 15 residues. The V gene's germline CDR1 is MGHDK and CDR2 SYGVNS. V shed 5 bases and J shed 2 bases, with 13 bases lying between them. The CDR3 spells CASSTGGEGNQPQHF. The CDR3 DNA reads TGTGCCAGCAGTACGGGGGGAGAAGGCAATCAGCCCCAGCATTTT.

This clone was recorded a few times. The J gene is TRBJ1-1, the V gene TRBV5-1, with D perhaps matching TRBD1 (6 bases). This CDR3 comprises 16 residues. Trimming left V 0 bases short and J 0 bases short, with 12 bases between. Germline V gene data show CDR1 as SGHRS and CDR2 as YFSETQ. CDR3 protein: CASSLGGGLMNTEAFF. CDR3 in DNA: TGCGCCAGCAGCTTGGGCGGGGGCTTAATGAACACTGAAGCTTTCTTT.

The V gene is TRBV28, the J gene TRBJ2-5; D not resolved. The CDR3 has 15 amino acids. Per germline, CDR1 MDHEN and CDR2 SYDVKM. V was clipped by 2 bases and J by 0 bases, with 10 bases between them. CDR3 protein: CASSLKTANQETQYF. The CDR3, as DNA: TGTGCCAGCAGTTTAAAAACAGCAAACCAAGAGACCCAGTACTTC.